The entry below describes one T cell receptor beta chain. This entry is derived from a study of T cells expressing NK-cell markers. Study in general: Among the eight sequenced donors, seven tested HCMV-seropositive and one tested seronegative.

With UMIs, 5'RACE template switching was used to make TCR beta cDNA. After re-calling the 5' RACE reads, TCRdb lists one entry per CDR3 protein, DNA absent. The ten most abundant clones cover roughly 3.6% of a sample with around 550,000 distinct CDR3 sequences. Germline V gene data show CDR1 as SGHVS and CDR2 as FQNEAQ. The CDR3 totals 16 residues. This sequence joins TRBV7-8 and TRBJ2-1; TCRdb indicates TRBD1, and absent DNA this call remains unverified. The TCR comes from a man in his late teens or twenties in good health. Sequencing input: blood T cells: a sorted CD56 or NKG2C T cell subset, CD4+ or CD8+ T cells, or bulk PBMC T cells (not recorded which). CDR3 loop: CASSLGGDPRLNEQFF.